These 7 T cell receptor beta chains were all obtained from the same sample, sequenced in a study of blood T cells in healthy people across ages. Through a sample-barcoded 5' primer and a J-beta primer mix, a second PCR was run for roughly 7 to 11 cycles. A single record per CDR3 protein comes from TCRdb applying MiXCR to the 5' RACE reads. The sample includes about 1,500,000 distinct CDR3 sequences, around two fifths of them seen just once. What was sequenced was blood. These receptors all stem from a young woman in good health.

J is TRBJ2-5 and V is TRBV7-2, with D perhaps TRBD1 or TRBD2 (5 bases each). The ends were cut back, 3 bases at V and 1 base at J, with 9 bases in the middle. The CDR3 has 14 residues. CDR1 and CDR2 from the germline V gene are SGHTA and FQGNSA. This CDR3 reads CASSFQRGQETQYF. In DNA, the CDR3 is TGTGCCAGCAGCTTCCAGAGGGGCCAAGAGACCCAGTACTTC.

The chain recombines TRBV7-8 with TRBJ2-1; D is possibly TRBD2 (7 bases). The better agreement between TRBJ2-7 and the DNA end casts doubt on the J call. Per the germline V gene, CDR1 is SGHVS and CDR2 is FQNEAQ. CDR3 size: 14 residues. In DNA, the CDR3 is TGTGCCAGCAGCAAAGGGGGGGCCTACAATGAGCAGTACTTC. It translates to CASSKGGAYNEQYF.

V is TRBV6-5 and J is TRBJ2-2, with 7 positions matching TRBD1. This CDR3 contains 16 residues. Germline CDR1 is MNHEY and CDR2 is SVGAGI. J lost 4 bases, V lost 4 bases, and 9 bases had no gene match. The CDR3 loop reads CASSSKIGTATGELFF. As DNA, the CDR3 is TGTGCCAGCAGTTCTAAGATCGGGACAGCCACCGGGGAGCTGTTTTTT.

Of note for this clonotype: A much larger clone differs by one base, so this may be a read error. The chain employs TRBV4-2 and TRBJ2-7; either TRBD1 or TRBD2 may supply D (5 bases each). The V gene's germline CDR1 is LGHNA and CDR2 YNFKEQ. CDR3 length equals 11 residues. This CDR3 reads CARSQGTEQYF. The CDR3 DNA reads TGTGCCAGAAGCCAAGGGACCGAGCAGTACTTC.

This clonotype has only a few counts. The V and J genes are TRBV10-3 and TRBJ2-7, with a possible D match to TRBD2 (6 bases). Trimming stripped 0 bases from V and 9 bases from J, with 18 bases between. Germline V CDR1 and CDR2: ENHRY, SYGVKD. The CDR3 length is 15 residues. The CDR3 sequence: CAISESATSGWGQYF. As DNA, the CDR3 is TGTGCCATCAGTGAGTCGGCTACGAGCGGGTGGGGGCAGTACTTC.

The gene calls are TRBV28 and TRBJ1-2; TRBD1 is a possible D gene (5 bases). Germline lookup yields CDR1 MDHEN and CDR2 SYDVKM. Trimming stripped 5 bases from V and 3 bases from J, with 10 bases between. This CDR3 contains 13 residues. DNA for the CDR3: TGTGCCAGCAGTCTCGGGACTCACTATGGCTACACCTTC. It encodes CASSLGTHYGYTF.

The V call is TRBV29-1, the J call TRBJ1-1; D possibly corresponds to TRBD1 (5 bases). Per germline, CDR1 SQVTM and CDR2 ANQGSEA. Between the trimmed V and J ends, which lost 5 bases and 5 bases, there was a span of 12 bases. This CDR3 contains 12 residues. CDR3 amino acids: CSVQVGRTEAFF. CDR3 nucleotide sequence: TGCAGCGTTCAGGTGGGACGGACTGAAGCTTTCTTT.